This entry is about one T cell receptor (beta chain). Combined were second doses at about 4 or about 12 weeks. CDR3 length equals 11 residues. CDR1 and CDR2 from the germline V gene are DFQATT and SNEGSKA (reference sequence). Trimming left V 6 bases short and J 3 bases short, with 9 bases between. The source of the sample is a study of T cell responses to AZD1222 COVID-19 vaccine. Clones were read by immunoSEQ multiplex PCR, and TCRdb kept only the in-frame ones, dropping some. The sample consists of approximately 150,000 clones, roughly 90% of them appearing once. This sequence originates from an adult who received the AZD1222 COVID-19 vaccine. V is TRBV20-1 and J is TRBJ2-7; D possibly corresponds to TRBD1 (5 bases). The sequencing used peripheral blood, collected 28 days after the second AZD1222 dose. DNA of the CDR3: TGCAGTGCGGGGCTCCACTACGAGCAGTACTTC. This sequence encodes CSAGLHYEQYF.